This is a list of T cell receptor beta chains from one sample in a study of shared clonotypes between healthy human individuals. Clones were read by immunoSEQ multiplex PCR, and TCRdb kept only the in-frame ones, dropping some. This table has 1,400,000 or so clones, just under 99% appearing once. Input material: naive CD4+ T cells sorted from blood. All receptors come from a man under 40 in good health. CDR3s include the opening cysteine and the closing phenylalanine or tryptophan. D genes are given only for firm matches. Not all rows give a size; the values are once, few, many and, for expanded clones, a class.

>TRBV10-1|TRBD2|TRBJ2-1|.
TGCGCCAGCAGTGAGACTAGCGGGAGAGATGAGCAGTTCTTC
CASSETSGRDEQFF
>TRBV7-2|.|TRBJ2-7|.
TGTGCCAGCAGCTTGCGGAGACAAAACTGGGAGCAGTACTTC
CASSLRRQNWEQYF
>TRBV19|.|TRBJ2-5|once
TGTGCCAGTAGTAAGAGGGCGGAGACCCAGTACTTC
CASSKRAETQYF
>TRBV6-1|TRBD1|TRBJ2-3|.
TGTGCCAGCAGTGGGGGGACAGGGCCCACAGATACGCAGTATTTT
CASSGGTGPTDTQYF
>TRBV5-1|.|TRBJ1-5|.
TGCGCCAGCAGCTTGGAGGGCAGGGGCAATCAGCCCCAGCATTTT
CASSLEGRGNQPQHF
>TRBV10-3|.|TRBJ2-7|.
TGTGCCATCAGTGAGGGGCTCCTCTACGAGCAGTACTTC
CAISEGLLYEQYF
>TRBV2|.|TRBJ2-5|.
TGTGCCAGCAGTGACAGGGGTGATCGGGCCGAGACCCAGTACTTC
CASSDRGDRAETQYF
>TRBV9|.|TRBJ2-3|.
TGTGCCAGCAGCGTAGGGTTATCCGGGACAAGCACAGATACGCAGTATTTT
CASSVGLSGTSTDTQYF
>TRBV5-1|.|TRBJ2-7|.
TGCGCCAGCAGCTTGCGACAGGATTCGGGCGAGCAGTACTTC
CASSLRQDSGEQYF
>TRBV6-6|.|TRBJ1-2|.
TGTGCCAGCAGCCCCGAGGACTATGGCTACACCTTC
CASSPEDYGYTF
>TRBV30|.|TRBJ1-3|once
TGTGCCTGGAGTGTGAGGGGTAAAACCCGGAACACCATATATTTT
CAWSVRGKTRNTIYF
>TRBV15|TRBD1|TRBJ2-5|.
TGTGCCACCAGCCGGGACAGGCAAGAGACCCAGTACTTC
CATSRDRQETQYF
>TRBV6-6|.|TRBJ1-1|once
TGTGCCAGCAGTCACAACACTGGGGCTTTCTTT
CASSHNTGAFF
>TRBV19|.|TRBJ1-2|.
TGTGCCAGTAGTAGGGCCCCCCGGAACTATGGCTACACCTTC
CASSRAPRNYGYTF